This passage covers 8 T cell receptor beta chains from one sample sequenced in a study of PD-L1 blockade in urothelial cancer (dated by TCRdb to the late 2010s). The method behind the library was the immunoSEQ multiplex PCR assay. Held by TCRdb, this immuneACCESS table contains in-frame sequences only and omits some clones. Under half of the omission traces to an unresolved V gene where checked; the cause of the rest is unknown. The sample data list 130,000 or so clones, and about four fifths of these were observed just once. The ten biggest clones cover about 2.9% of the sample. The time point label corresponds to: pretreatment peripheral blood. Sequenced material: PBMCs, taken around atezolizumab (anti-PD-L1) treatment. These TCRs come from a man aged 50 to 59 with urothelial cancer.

CDR3 amino acids: CASSSGGQGGIEQYF. Written as DNA, the CDR3 is TGTGCCAGCAGCTCGGGAGGACAGGGTGGCATCGAGCAGTACTTC. This chain links TRBV5-4 with TRBJ2-7; the D gene is possibly TRBD1 (8 bases). CDR1 is SGHNT and CDR2 is YYREEE in the germline V gene (reference sequence). The length of the CDR3 is 15 residues. The V end was cut by 3 bases, the J end by 6 bases, with 19 bases between.

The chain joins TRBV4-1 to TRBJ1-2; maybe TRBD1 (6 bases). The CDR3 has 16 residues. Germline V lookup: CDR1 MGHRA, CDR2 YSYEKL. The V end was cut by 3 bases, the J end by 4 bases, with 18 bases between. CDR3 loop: CASSQGPPGGGYGYTF. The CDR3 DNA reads TGCGCCAGCAGCCAGGGACCTCCGGGAGGGGGCTATGGCTACACCTTC.

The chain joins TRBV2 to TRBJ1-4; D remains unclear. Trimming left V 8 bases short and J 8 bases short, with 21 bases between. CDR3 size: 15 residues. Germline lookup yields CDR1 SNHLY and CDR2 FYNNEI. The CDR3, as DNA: TGTGCCAGCTTTTTAGCTGGCAGAGGTCGAGAAAAACTGTTTTTT. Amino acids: CASFLAGRGREKLFF.

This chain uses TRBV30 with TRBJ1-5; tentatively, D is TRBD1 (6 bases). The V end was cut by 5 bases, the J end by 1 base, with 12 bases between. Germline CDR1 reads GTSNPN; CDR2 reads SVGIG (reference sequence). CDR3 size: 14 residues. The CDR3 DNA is TGTGCCTGGGACGGGGGGCAAAGCAATCAGCCCCAGCATTTT. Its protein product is CAWDGGQSNQPQHF.

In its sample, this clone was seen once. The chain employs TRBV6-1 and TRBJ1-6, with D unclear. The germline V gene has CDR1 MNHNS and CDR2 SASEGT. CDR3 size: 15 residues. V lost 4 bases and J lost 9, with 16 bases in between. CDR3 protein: CASSGLVGLFSPLHF. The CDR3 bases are TGTGCCAGCAGTGGCCTTGTAGGACTGTTTTCACCCCTCCACTTT.

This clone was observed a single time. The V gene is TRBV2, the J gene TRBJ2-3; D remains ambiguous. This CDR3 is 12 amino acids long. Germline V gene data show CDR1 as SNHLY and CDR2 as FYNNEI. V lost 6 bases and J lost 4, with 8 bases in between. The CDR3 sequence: CASSDTADTQYF. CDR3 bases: TGTGCCAGCAGCGATACAGCAGATACGCAGTATTTT.

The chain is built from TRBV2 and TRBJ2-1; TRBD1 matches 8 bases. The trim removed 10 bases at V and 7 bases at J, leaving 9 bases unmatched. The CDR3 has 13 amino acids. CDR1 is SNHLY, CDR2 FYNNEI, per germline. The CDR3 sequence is CATTGVFKNEQFF. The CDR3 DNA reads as TGTGCCACGACAGGGGTTTTTAAAAATGAGCAGTTCTTC.

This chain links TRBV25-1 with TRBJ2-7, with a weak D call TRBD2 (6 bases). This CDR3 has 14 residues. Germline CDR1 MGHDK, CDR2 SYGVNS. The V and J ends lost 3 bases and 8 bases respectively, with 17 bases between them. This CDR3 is CASSESPGTSKQYF. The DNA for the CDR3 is TGTGCCAGCAGTGAGAGTCCCGGGACTTCGAAGCAGTACTTC.